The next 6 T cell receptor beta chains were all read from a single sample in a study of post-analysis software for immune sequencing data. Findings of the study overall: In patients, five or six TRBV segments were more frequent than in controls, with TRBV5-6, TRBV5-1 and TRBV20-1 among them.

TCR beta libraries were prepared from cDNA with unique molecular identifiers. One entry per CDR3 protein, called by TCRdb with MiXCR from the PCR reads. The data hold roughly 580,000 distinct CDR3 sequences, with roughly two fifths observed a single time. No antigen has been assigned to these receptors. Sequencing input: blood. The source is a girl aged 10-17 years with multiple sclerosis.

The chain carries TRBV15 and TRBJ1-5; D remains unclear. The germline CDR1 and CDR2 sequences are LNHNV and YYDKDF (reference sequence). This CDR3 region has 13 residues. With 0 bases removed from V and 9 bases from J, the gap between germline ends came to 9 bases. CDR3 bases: TGTGCCACCAGCAGAGATGGTAGTCGGCCCCAGCATTTT. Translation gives CATSRDGSRPQHF.

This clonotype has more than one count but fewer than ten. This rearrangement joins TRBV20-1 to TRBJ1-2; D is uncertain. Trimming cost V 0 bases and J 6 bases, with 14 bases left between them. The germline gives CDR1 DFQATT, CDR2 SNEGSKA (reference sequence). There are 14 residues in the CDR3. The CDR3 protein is CSARDRIYSDGYTF. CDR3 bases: TGCAGTGCTAGAGACAGGATCTATTCGGATGGCTACACCTTC.

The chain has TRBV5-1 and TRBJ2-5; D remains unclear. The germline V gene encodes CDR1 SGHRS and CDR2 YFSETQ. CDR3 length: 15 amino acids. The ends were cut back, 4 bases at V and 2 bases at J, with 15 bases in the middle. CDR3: CASSSLVDPQETQYF. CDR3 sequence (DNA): TGCGCCAGCAGCAGCCTAGTCGACCCTCAAGAGACCCAGTACTTC.

CDR3 nucleotide sequence: TGCAGTGCTAGTCGACTAGCGGGGGGACTCACAGATACGCAGTATTTT. It yields the protein CSASRLAGGLTDTQYF. The chain couples TRBV20-1 to TRBJ2-3; TRBD2 agrees at 13 bases. With V trimmed by 3 bases and J by 2 bases, 5 bases remained unmatched. Looked up from germline, CDR1 is DFQATT and CDR2 is SNEGSKA (reference sequence). This CDR3 has 16 amino acids.

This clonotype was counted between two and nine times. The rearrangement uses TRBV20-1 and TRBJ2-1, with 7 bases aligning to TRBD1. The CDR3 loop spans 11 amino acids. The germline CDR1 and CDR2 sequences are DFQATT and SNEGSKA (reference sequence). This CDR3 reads CSPRGRDEQFF. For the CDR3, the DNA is TGCAGCCCAAGGGGGCGAGATGAGCAGTTCTTC.

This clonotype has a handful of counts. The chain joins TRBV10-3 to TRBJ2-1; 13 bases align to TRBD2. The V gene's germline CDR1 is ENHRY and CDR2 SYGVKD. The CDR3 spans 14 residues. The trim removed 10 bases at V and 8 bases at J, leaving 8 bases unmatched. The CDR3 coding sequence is TGTGCCAGTACAACTAGCGGGGGGGCCTATGAGCAGTTCTTC. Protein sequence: CASTTSGGAYEQFF.